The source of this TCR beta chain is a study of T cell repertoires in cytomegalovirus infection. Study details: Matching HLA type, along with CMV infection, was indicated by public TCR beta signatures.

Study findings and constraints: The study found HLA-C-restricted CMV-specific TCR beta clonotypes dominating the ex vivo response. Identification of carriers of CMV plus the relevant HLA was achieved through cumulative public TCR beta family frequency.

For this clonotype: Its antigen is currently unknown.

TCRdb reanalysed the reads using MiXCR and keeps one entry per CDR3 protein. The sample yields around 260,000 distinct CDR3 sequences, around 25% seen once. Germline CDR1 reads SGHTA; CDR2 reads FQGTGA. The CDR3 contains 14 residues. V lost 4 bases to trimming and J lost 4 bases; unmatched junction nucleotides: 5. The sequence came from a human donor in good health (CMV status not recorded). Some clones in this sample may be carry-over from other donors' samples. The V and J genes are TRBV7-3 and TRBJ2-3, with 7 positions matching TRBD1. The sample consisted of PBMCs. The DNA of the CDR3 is TGTGCCAGCAGCTCACAGGGGCAGGCAGATACGCAGTATTTT. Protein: CASSSQGQADTQYF.